These 19 T cell receptor beta chains came from one sample sequenced in a study of OX40 agonist ivuxolimab in advanced cancers. Profiled with immunoSEQ multiplex PCR; TCRdb holds only in-frame clones, not every one. This repertoire shows about 73,000 clones, 75% to 95% found once; its top ten account for approximately 0.5%. Material: CD4+ or CD8+ T cells sorted from blood, obtained in a trial of the OX40 agonist ivuxolimab. These receptor sequences come from an adult with an advanced solid tumor such as melanoma, head and neck, liver or kidney cancer.

This chain uses TRBV7-2 with TRBJ2-2, with D uncertain. CDR1 is SGHTA, CDR2 FQGNSA, per germline. The CDR3 loop spans 14 amino acids. V shed 8 bases and J shed 1 base, with 11 bases lying between them. The CDR3 nucleotides are TGTGCCAGCCGTGGAACCGTGAACACCGGGGAGCTGTTTTTT. This translates into CASRGTVNTGELFF.

The rearrangement links TRBV6-5 to TRBJ2-1; TRBD2 aligns across 9 bases. Trimming took 7 bases from V and 7 from J; bases not matched to a gene: 11. The germline CDR1 and CDR2 sequences are MNHEY and SVGAGI. The CDR3 covers 15 residues. The CDR3 region has the DNA TGTGCCAGCACTTATCAAAGCGGGAGGCTAAATGAGCAGTTCTTC. Translated: CASTYQSGRLNEQFF.

The chain recombines TRBV5-4 with TRBJ2-7, with 10 bases aligning to TRBD1. With 4 bases clipped from V and 1 base from J, the junction kept 5 bases outside the gene matches. The CDR3 loop spans 15 amino acids. Germline V CDR1 and CDR2: SGHNT, YYREEE (reference sequence). This chain's CDR3 is CASSRPGQGSYEQYF. As DNA, the CDR3 is TGTGCCAGCAGCCGGCCGGGACAGGGGTCCTACGAGCAGTACTTC.

J is TRBJ2-7 and V is TRBV19, with a tentative D call TRBD1 (5 bases). Germline CDR1 LNHDA, CDR2 SQIVND (reference sequence). The length of the CDR3 is 15 residues. V was trimmed by 4 bases and J by 3 bases, leaving 16 bases between them. CDR3 residues: CASSTLGQGLYEQYF. In nucleotides, the CDR3 is TGTGCCAGTAGTACACTTGGGCAGGGCCTCTACGAGCAGTACTTC.

CDR3 coding DNA: TGTGCCAGCAGCAAACATAGCGGGGGGGTTAATGAGCAGTTCTTC. Its translation: CASSKHSGGVNEQFF. The chain is built from TRBV9 and TRBJ2-1; 11 bases line up with TRBD2. The trim removed 4 bases at V and 7 bases at J, leaving 7 bases unmatched. Germline V gene sequence: CDR1 SGDLS, CDR2 YYNGEE. The CDR3 consists of 15 residues.

This clone was seen a single time. The J gene is TRBJ1-3, the V gene TRBV30; D remains unclear. The CDR3 is made up of 14 amino acids. Trimming left V 0 bases short and J 4 bases short, with 10 bases between. The germline V gene encodes CDR1 GTSNPN and CDR2 SVGIG (reference sequence). The CDR3 DNA reads TGTGCCTGGAGTGTAGATCCGTCGGGAAACACCATATATTTT. This sequence encodes CAWSVDPSGNTIYF.

J is TRBJ1-2 and V is TRBV19; 7 bases are a match to TRBD1. V was pared by 11 bases and J by 8 bases, with 14 bases of the junction left unmatched. CDR1 and CDR2 (germline): LNHDA, SQIVND (reference sequence). There are 13 residues in the CDR3. CDR3 amino acids: CASQDRVRRGYTF. The CDR3 region has the DNA TGTGCCTCCCAAGACAGGGTTCGTCGGGGCTACACCTTC.

V is TRBV14 and J is TRBJ1-4, with a possible D match to TRBD1 (5 bases). CDR1 SGHDN and CDR2 FVKESK come from the germline V gene. The CDR3 is made up of 13 amino acids. The V end was cut by 4 bases, the J end by 2 bases, with 5 bases between. CDR3 sequence: CASSRGTNEKLFF. The CDR3 region has the DNA TGTGCCAGCAGCCGGGGGACTAATGAAAAACTGTTTTTT.

The rearrangement joins TRBV9 to TRBJ2-7; no reliable D call. The CDR3 is 13 residues long. Germline loops: CDR1 SGDLS, CDR2 YYNGEE. V lost 0 bases to trimming and J lost 6 bases, with 10 bases between them. CDR3 DNA sequence: TGTGCCAGCAGCGTAGACGGAGCAGGCGAGCAGTACTTC. It specifies CASSVDGAGEQYF.

The gene calls are TRBV4-3 and TRBJ2-7; 8 bases line up with TRBD1. CDR1 is LGHNA and CDR2 is YSLEER in the germline V gene. With V trimmed by 0 bases and J by 0 bases, 7 bases remained unmatched. This CDR3 contains 17 residues. CDR3 coding DNA: TGCGCCAGCAGCCAAGATCCGGCAGGGGGCTACTCCTACGAGCAGTACTTC. Its protein is CASSQDPAGGYSYEQYF.

V is TRBV19 and J is TRBJ2-2; 10 bases match TRBD1. Germline CDR1 reads LNHDA; CDR2 reads SQIVND (reference sequence). This CDR3 region has 14 residues. With 10 bases clipped from V and 5 bases from J, the junction kept 7 bases outside the gene matches. The CDR3 sequence is CATSGTGVTGELFF. CDR3 nucleotide sequence: TGTGCCACGTCCGGGACAGGGGTAACCGGGGAGCTGTTTTTT.

V usage is TRBV15 and J usage is TRBJ2-2; 7 bases match TRBD1. Germline assignment: CDR1 LNHNV and CDR2 YYDKDF (reference sequence). After removal of 5 bases from V and 5 bases from J, the junction contained 11 bases not matched to a gene. The CDR3 length is 16 residues. The CDR3 bases are TGTGCCACCAGCCCGAGCGGTCCCAGGGGGACCGGGGAGCTGTTTTTT. This encodes CATSPSGPRGTGELFF.

J is TRBJ2-2 and V is TRBV7-2; possible D gene TRBD2, 5 bases. Per germline, CDR1 SGHTA and CDR2 FQGNSA. V was clipped by 5 bases and J by 4 bases, with 11 bases between them. This CDR3 has 14 residues. The CDR3 coding sequence is TGTGCCAGCAGCCGAACGGGGAGCACCGGGGAGCTGTTTTTT. Translation: CASSRTGSTGELFF.

The chain links TRBV19 to TRBJ2-3; no clear D gene. Trimming shortened V by 6 bases and J by 2 bases, and 15 bases separated the two germline ends. The CDR3 consists of 15 residues. Germline lookup yields CDR1 LNHDA and CDR2 SQIVND (reference sequence). This chain's CDR3 is CASRATPSTTDTQYF. The CDR3, as DNA: TGTGCCAGTAGAGCGACACCGTCTACCACAGATACGCAGTATTTT.

There are a few counts of this clone. The chain combines TRBV28 with TRBJ2-7; 7 nucleotides agree with TRBD2. The CDR3 runs 16 residues. The J segment lost 1 base and the V segment lost 2 bases, leaving 8 bases of the junction unmatched. From germline, CDR1 is MDHEN and CDR2 SYDVKM. The DNA for the CDR3 is TGTGCCAGCAGTTTACACCTAGCGGAACTATCCTACGAGCAGTACTTC. Protein product: CASSLHLAELSYEQYF.

CDR3 in amino acids: CASSLGQVSYEQYF. The CDR3 nucleotides read TGCGCCAGCAGCTTGGGACAGGTAAGCTACGAGCAGTACTTC. The chain carries TRBV5-1 and TRBJ2-7; D may be TRBD1 (6 bases). The CDR3 sequence is 14 residues long. Germline V gives CDR1 SGHRS, CDR2 YFSETQ. Trimming pared 0 bases from V and 3 bases from J, leaving 10 bases between.

The rearrangement uses TRBV5-1 and TRBJ2-1, with TRBD1 identical over 9 bases. The J segment lost 2 bases and the V segment lost 3 bases, leaving 3 bases of the junction unmatched. This CDR3 comprises 15 residues. Germline CDR1 reads SGHRS; CDR2 reads YFSETQ. The CDR3 DNA is TGCGCCAGCAGCTCCGGGACAGGGCCCTACAATGAGCAGTTCTTC. Protein product: CASSSGTGPYNEQFF. Complete variable domain (other parts from reference TRBV5-1 and TRBJ2-1): KAGVTQTPRYLIKTRGQQVTLSCSPISGHRSVSWYQQTPGQGLQFLFEYFSETQRNKGNFPGRFSGRQFSNSRSEMNVSTLELGDSALYLCASSSGTGPYNEQFFGPGTRLTVL.

This chain joins TRBV7-8 and TRBJ2-3; 15 nucleotides match TRBD2. The CDR3 has 17 amino acids. Germline CDR1 and CDR2: SGHVS and FQNEAQ. The V and J ends lost 3 bases and 4 bases, in that order; junction bases with no gene match: 5. The CDR3 spells CASSFTGLAGGPDTQYF. The CDR3, as DNA: TGTGCCAGCAGCTTTACGGGACTAGCGGGAGGACCAGATACGCAGTATTTT.

The CDR3: CATSNRDSQHF. In nucleotides, the CDR3 is TGTGCCACCAGCAACCGGGACAGCCAACATTTT. The chain couples TRBV15 to TRBJ1-5, with 7 positions matching TRBD1. CDR1 LNHNV and CDR2 YYDKDF come from the germline V gene (reference sequence). After removal of 4 bases from V and 16 bases from J, the junction contained 7 bases not matched to a gene. The CDR3 loop spans 11 amino acids.